This TCR beta chain was observed in a study of control samples from healthy donors and cancer patients. TCRdb's table, derived via immunoSEQ multiplex PCR, lists solely in-frame clones and lacks some. The repertoire has roughly 32,000 clones, 86% of them found once; the top ten carry about 1.6%. The sequence was obtained from a woman between 40 and 50 years old with lung cancer. Sequenced sample: PBMCs.

Here the CDR3 DNA reads TGTGCCTGGAACCCGGACTCCAATGAGCAGTTCTTC. Its translation: CAWNPDSNEQFF. The V and J genes are TRBV30 and TRBJ2-1, with a tentative D call TRBD2 (5 bases). Trimming left V 4 bases short and J 6 bases short, with 10 bases between. The CDR3 length is 12 residues. Per the germline V gene, CDR1 is GTSNPN and CDR2 is SVGIG (reference sequence).